Following are 16 T cell receptor beta chains from one sample sequenced in a study of blood T cell repertoires in COVID-19. Profiled with immunoSEQ multiplex PCR; TCRdb holds only in-frame clones, not every one. The sample consists of 200,000 to 250,000 clones, around 90% of them appearing once. Sequenced sample: PBMCs or T cells enriched from blood (not recorded which). The source of these receptors is a woman younger than 30 who had recovered from COVID-19.

V usage is TRBV12-5 and J usage is TRBJ1-6, with D possibly matching TRBD1 (6 bases). Germline loops: CDR1 LGHNT, CDR2 FRNRAP. The CDR3 totals 19 residues. Trimming removed 0 bases from V and 0 bases from J, with 15 bases in between. CDR3 region: CASGLVISGENSYNSPLHF. The CDR3 bases are TGTGCTAGTGGTTTGGTAATTTCAGGGGAGAACTCCTATAATTCACCCCTCCACTTT.

This clone was recorded once. J is TRBJ2-1 and V is TRBV21-1; the table gives TRBD1 as D, unverified against the DNA. TRBV21-1 has pseudogene status. This CDR3 is built from 15 residues. CDR3 loop: CASSKSARGRDEQFF. CDR3 nucleotide sequence: TGTGCCAGCAGCAAATCTGCCAGGGGGCGGGATGAGCAGTTCTTC.

The chain recombines TRBV7-8 with TRBJ2-1; 10 nucleotides line up with TRBD1. J was trimmed by 5 bases and V by 4 bases; bases with no gene match: 11. This CDR3 is built from 17 residues. Germline V gene lookup returns CDR1 SGHVS and CDR2 FQNEAQ. The CDR3: CASSSKAAGTGDNEQFF. DNA of the CDR3: TGTGCCAGCAGCTCAAAAGCTGCCGGGACAGGGGACAATGAGCAGTTCTTC. Filled out from reference TRBV7-8 and TRBJ2-1, the complete variable domain reads GAGVSQSPRYKVAKRGQDVALRCDPISGHVSLFWYQQALGQGPEFLTYFQNEAQLDKSGLPSDRFFAERPEGSVSTLKIQRTQQEDSAVYLCASSSKAAGTGDNEQFFGPGTRLTVL.

V and J are TRBV28 and TRBJ2-2; possibly TRBD1 for D (6 bases). Germline-derived CDR1 and CDR2 are MDHEN and SYDVKM. Trimming removed 7 bases from V and 3 bases from J, with 12 bases in between. This CDR3 is built from 14 residues. The CDR3 coding sequence is TGTGCCAGCATCCGGGACATCGACACCGGGGAGCTGTTTTTT. This gives the protein CASIRDIDTGELFF.

The gene calls are TRBV18 and TRBJ1-1; perhaps TRBD1 as D (6 bases). CDR3 size: 15 residues. Germline V gives CDR1 KGHSH, CDR2 LQKENI. The V end was cut by 2 bases, the J end by 3 bases, with 13 bases between. The CDR3 DNA is TGTGCCAGCTCACCAACCCTCAGGGGTGACACTGAAGCTTTCTTT. This translates into CASSPTLRGDTEAFF.

The CDR3 reads CASSRDSPNYGYTF. The CDR3 DNA follows: TGTGCCAGCAGTCGGGACAGTCCTAACTATGGCTACACCTTC. This chain connects TRBV6-2 or TRBV6-3 to TRBJ1-2; 7 bases fit TRBD1. Looked up from germline, CDR1 is MNHEY and CDR2 is SVGEGT. Unmatched junction bases numbered 3, after V lost 5 bases and J lost 0 bases. This CDR3 has 14 amino acids.

This chain connects TRBV21-1 to TRBJ2-4; TRBD1 is taken as the D call from the table, unchecked against the DNA. TRBV21-1 is flagged as a pseudogene. The CDR3 is 16 amino acids. Here the CDR3 reads CASSTGTAKAKNIQYF. The CDR3, as DNA: TGTGCCAGCAGTACCGGGACAGCCAAAGCCAAAAACATTCAGTACTTC.

The V gene is TRBV11-2, the J gene TRBJ2-5, with 12 bases fitting TRBD1. The CDR3 totals 17 residues. V was clipped by 7 bases and J by 4 bases; unmatched bases: 13. Germline V gene sequence: CDR1 SGHAT, CDR2 FQNNGV. CDR3 sequence: CASTLLMGQGARETQYF. DNA for the CDR3: TGTGCCAGCACTCTCCTTATGGGACAGGGGGCGCGAGAGACCCAGTACTTC. Full variable domain (remainder filled in from reference TRBV11-2 and TRBJ2-5): EAGVAQSPRYKIIEKRQSVAFWCNPISGHATLYWYQQILGQGPKLLIQFQNNGVVDDSQLPKDRFSAERLKGVDSTLKIQPAKLEDSAVYLCASTLLMGQGARETQYFGPGTRLLVL.

This sequence joins TRBV6-5 and TRBJ1-2, with 7 bases matching TRBD1. Germline values: CDR1 MNHEY, CDR2 SVGAGI. This CDR3 has 13 residues. V lost 8 bases and J lost 4; bases outside the gene matches: 7. The CDR3 sequence is CASALTGPYGYTF. In nucleotides, the CDR3 is TGTGCCAGCGCATTGACAGGGCCCTATGGCTACACCTTC.

This rearrangement joins TRBV2 to TRBJ2-7; 7 nucleotides align to TRBD2. The CDR3 loop spans 14 amino acids. Losses at the gene ends were 5 bases for V and 6 bases for J; bases not matched to a gene: 10. Germline V gives CDR1 SNHLY, CDR2 FYNNEI. The CDR3 DNA sequence: TGTGCCAGCAGTCCCTTGGTGGGCGGGAGCGAGCAGTACTTC. Protein: CASSPLVGGSEQYF.

V and J are TRBV19 and TRBJ1-2; D perhaps matches TRBD1 (5 bases). CDR3 length equals 15 residues. The germline CDR1 and CDR2 sequences are LNHDA and SQIVND (reference sequence). Trimming took 7 bases from V and 2 from J, leaving 17 bases between them. The DNA for the CDR3 is TGTGCCAGTATTCCAGGGACCGGGGGAAACTATGGCTACACCTTC. Protein product: CASIPGTGGNYGYTF. The full variable domain, completed using reference TRBV19 and TRBJ1-2, is DGGITQSPKYLFRKEGQNVTLSCEQNLNHDAMYWYRQDPGQGLRLIYYSQIVNDFQKGDIAEGYSVSREKKESFPLTVTSAQKNPTAFYLCASIPGTGGNYGYTFGSGTRLTVV.

The V gene is TRBV19, the J gene TRBJ2-2; TRBD1 might be the D (5 bases). CDR1 and CDR2 (germline): LNHDA, SQIVND (reference sequence). This CDR3 spans 14 amino acids. V was shortened by 5 bases and J by 6 bases, with 13 bases between the two germline ends. This CDR3 is CASSPFQGAGELFF. The CDR3 coding sequence is TGTGCCAGTAGTCCCTTTCAGGGTGCCGGGGAGCTGTTTTTT.

The chain has TRBV27 and TRBJ2-1; 9 bases fit TRBD2. The germline CDR1 and CDR2 sequences are MNHEY and SMNVEV (reference sequence). This CDR3 comprises 13 residues. Trimming removed 10 bases from V and 4 bases from J; junction bases left unmatched: 5. Written as DNA, the CDR3 is TGTGCCACTGGACTAGCGCTTTACAATGAGCAGTTCTTC. Its protein is CATGLALYNEQFF.

The chain couples TRBV5-8 to TRBJ2-1; 9 nucleotides align to TRBD2. This CDR3 is built from 18 residues. Germline V CDR1 and CDR2: SGHTS, YDEGEE. V lost 6 bases and J lost 1; bases outside the gene matches: 14. CDR3 bases: TGTGCCAGCAACAGCTTTATCTCTAGCGGGGATTCCTACAATGAGCAGTTCTTC. This codes for CASNSFISSGDSYNEQFF. The complete variable domain, with remaining parts taken from reference TRBV5-8 and TRBJ2-1, reads EAGVTQSPTHLIKTRGQQATLRCSPISGHTSVYWYQQALGLGLQFLLWYDEGEERNRGNFPPRFSGRQFPNYSSELNVNALELEDSALYLCASNSFISSGDSYNEQFFGPGTRLTVL.

The chain combines TRBV13 with TRBJ2-7; 10 nucleotides agree with TRBD2. V trimming: 3 bases; J trimming: 6 bases; junction bases outside the gene matches: 11. The CDR3 is 16 amino acids. Germline lookup yields CDR1 PRHDT and CDR2 FYEKMQ (reference sequence). The CDR3 here is CASSFSEIAGGSEQYF. The CDR3 DNA reads as TGTGCCAGCAGCTTTTCCGAGATAGCGGGAGGATCCGAGCAGTACTTC. Full variable domain (outside the CDR3, taken from reference TRBV13 and TRBJ2-7): AAGVIQSPRHLIKEKRETATLKCYPIPRHDTVYWYQQGPGQDPQFLISFYEKMQSDKGSIPDRFSAQQFSDYHSELNMSSLELGDSALYFCASSFSEIAGGSEQYFGPGTRLTVT.

V is TRBV11-3 and J is TRBJ1-1, with D possibly matching TRBD1 (5 bases). Germline CDR1 and CDR2: SGHNT and YENEEA. The germline V and J ends were trimmed by 5 bases and 2 bases, with 12 bases remaining between them. The CDR3 totals 14 residues. In nucleotides, the CDR3 is TGTGCCAGCAGCGGATGGGGGGACAACACTGAAGCTTTCTTT. Translating gives CASSGWGDNTEAFF.